Below, 27 T cell receptor beta chains from the same sample are listed, as sequenced in a study of blood T cell repertoires in COVID-19. Measured with immunoSEQ multiplex PCR; TCRdb has only the in-frame clones, and not every one. Among 450,000 to 500,000 clones, roughly nine tenths were seen once, and the ten largest hold under 0.75%. Sequencing was done on a sample of PBMCs or T cells enriched from blood (not recorded which). Receptor source: a woman aged 18-30 years who had recovered from COVID-19.

V and J are TRBV19 and TRBJ1-2; 7 positions agree with TRBD1. The V segment lost 3 bases and the J segment 6 bases; nucleotides outside the gene matches: 4. The length of the CDR3 is 13 residues. Germline CDR1 is LNHDA and CDR2 is SQIVND (reference sequence). The CDR3 coding sequence is TGTGCCAGTAGTATGAGCACAGGGGATGGCTACACCTTC. This sequence encodes CASSMSTGDGYTF.

The chain carries TRBV14 and TRBJ1-5; D uncertain. CDR3 size: 15 residues. Between the trimmed V and J ends, which lost 1 base and 4 bases, there was a span of 11 bases. Germline V gene lookup returns CDR1 SGHDN and CDR2 FVKESK. The chain's CDR3 is CASSQGSGVNQPQHF. The CDR3 bases are TGTGCCAGCAGCCAAGGAAGCGGCGTAAATCAGCCCCAGCATTTT.

The rearrangement joins TRBV4-2 to TRBJ2-3; D is unresolved. The CDR3 spans 14 residues. Trimming shortened V by 4 bases and J by 4 bases, and 12 bases separated the two germline ends. Germline V CDR1 and CDR2: LGHNA, YNFKEQ. As DNA, the CDR3 is TGTGCCAGCAGCCGGAACCTGGGCGCAGATACGCAGTATTTT. Its translation is CASSRNLGADTQYF.

V and J are TRBV6-1 and TRBJ1-5; TRBD1 agrees at 7 bases. V lost 2 bases, J lost 3 bases, and 7 bases stayed unmatched. Looked up from germline, CDR1 is MNHNS and CDR2 is SASEGT. This CDR3 region has 16 residues. The CDR3 spells CASSEQGTVLNQPQHF. Here the CDR3 DNA reads TGTGCCAGCAGTGAACAAGGGACAGTCCTCAATCAGCCCCAGCATTTT.

This clone has a single count. The chain carries TRBV5-1 and TRBJ2-2, with TRBD1 identical over 8 bases. Germline-derived CDR1 and CDR2 are SGHRS and YFSETQ. The CDR3 totals 14 residues. J was trimmed by 6 bases and V by 0 bases; bases with no gene match: 1. CDR3 sequence (DNA): TGCGCCAGCAGCTTGGGACAGGGGTCCGGGGAGCTGTTTTTT. The encoded protein is CASSLGQGSGELFF.

The chain links TRBV19 to TRBJ2-3; D perhaps matches TRBD2 (5 bases). CDR1 is LNHDA, CDR2 SQIVND, per germline (reference sequence). Trimming removed 6 bases from V and 1 base from J, with 11 bases in between. CDR3 size: 14 residues. CDR3 loop: CASRAEPGTDTQYF. In DNA, the CDR3 is TGTGCCAGTAGAGCGGAGCCAGGCACAGATACGCAGTATTTT.

This rearrangement joins TRBV9 to TRBJ1-2; D is ambiguous. The V end was cut by 0 bases, the J end by 8 bases, with 11 bases between. The CDR3 is made up of 13 amino acids. Germline-derived CDR1 and CDR2 are SGDLS and YYNGEE. The CDR3 nucleotides are TGTGCCAGCAGCGTAGACGAGGGCCGGGGCTACACCTTC. Protein sequence: CASSVDEGRGYTF.

CDR3 DNA: TGTGCCAGCAGCGGACAGGGCACCGGGGAGCTGTTTTTT. It is translated as CASSGQGTGELFF. This chain joins TRBV12-3 or TRBV12-4 and TRBJ2-2; 8 bases align to TRBD1. The CDR3 runs 13 residues. Losses at the gene ends were 6 bases for V and 4 bases for J; bases not matched to a gene: 1.

As regards this clone: In the same sample, other DNA sequences code for this CDR3. The rearrangement joins TRBV19 to TRBJ1-1, with a tentative D call TRBD1 (5 bases). Trimming removed 3 bases from V and 0 bases from J, with 8 bases in between. The CDR3 has 14 residues. Per the germline V gene, CDR1 is LNHDA and CDR2 is SQIVND (reference sequence). The CDR3 reads CASSIGGMNTEAFF. CDR3 nucleotide sequence: TGTGCCAGTAGTATCGGGGGAATGAACACTGAAGCTTTCTTT.

The chain uses TRBV7-8 and TRBJ1-4; the D gene is possibly TRBD1 (5 bases). Germline values: CDR1 SGHVS, CDR2 FQNEAQ. V lost 5 bases and J lost 8, with 18 bases in between. The CDR3 has 15 amino acids. The CDR3 DNA reads as TGTGCCAGCAGCAAACTAGGCCGGGGGTCCGAAAAACTGTTTTTT. Translated: CASSKLGRGSEKLFF.

The J gene is TRBJ2-7, the V gene TRBV21-1; the DNA was not used to check the table's D call, TRBD2. TRBV21-1 constitutes a pseudogene. This CDR3 region has 15 residues. CDR3 residues: CASSARLAGGYEQYF. Here the CDR3 DNA reads TGTGCCAGCAGCGCCCGACTAGCGGGGGGCTACGAGCAGTACTTC.

This chain links TRBV5-4 with TRBJ2-7; D unresolved. CDR3 size: 12 residues. The germline gives CDR1 SGHNT, CDR2 YYREEE (reference sequence). V lost 0 bases and J 4 bases, leaving 5 bases between the germline ends. Here the CDR3 DNA reads TGTGCCAGCAGCTTGGGCGGATACGAGCAGTACTTC. Translating it yields CASSLGGYEQYF.

This sequence joins TRBV28 and TRBJ1-2; a weak D match, TRBD1 (5 bases). The CDR3 runs to 14 residues. Germline V gene data show CDR1 as MDHEN and CDR2 as SYDVKM. Trimming shortened V by 6 bases and J by 6 bases, and 17 bases separated the two germline ends. CDR3 sequence reads: CASRLQGLGDGYTF. CDR3 nucleotides: TGTGCCAGCAGACTGCAGGGTTTAGGCGATGGCTACACCTTC.

The chain links TRBV21-1 to TRBJ1-3; TRBD1 is the table's D call and was not checked against the DNA. TRBV21-1 is given as a pseudogene. The CDR3 has 16 residues. The CDR3 protein is CASSRGPRYSGNTIYF. In nucleotides, the CDR3 is TGTGCCAGCAGTAGGGGCCCCCGGTACTCTGGAAACACCATATATTTT.

The chain recombines TRBV5-1 with TRBJ1-2, with unresolved D. V was trimmed by 0 bases and J by 1 base, leaving 7 bases between them. Germline values: CDR1 SGHRS, CDR2 YFSETQ. There are 14 residues in the CDR3. Written as DNA, the CDR3 is TGCGCCAGCAGCTTGGATGCGGATAACTATGGCTACACCTTC. It encodes CASSLDADNYGYTF.

In this sample, this clone turned up a few times. The chain employs TRBV3-1 (or the pseudogene TRBV3-2) and TRBJ2-7; no clear D gene. CDR1 and CDR2 (germline): LGHDT, YNNKEL (reference sequence). This CDR3 is 11 amino acids long. V was cut by 4 bases and J by 5 bases, with 6 bases left in between. This CDR3 reads CASSLYDEQYF. CDR3 nucleotide sequence: TGTGCCAGCAGCCTGTATGACGAGCAGTACTTC.

The J gene is TRBJ1-1, the V gene TRBV14; a possible D gene is TRBD1 (6 bases). Trimming took off 4 bases at V and 1 base at J, with 13 bases between the two ends. Per germline, CDR1 SGHDN and CDR2 FVKESK. The CDR3 is 15 amino acids. The CDR3, as DNA: TGTGCCAGCAGCCTCGGGACACATCGGAACACTGAAGCTTTCTTT. Protein product: CASSLGTHRNTEAFF.

This sequence joins TRBV3-1 (or the pseudogene TRBV3-2) and TRBJ1-1, with TRBD1 matching 7 bases. This CDR3 is built from 14 residues. The trim removed 4 bases at V and 8 bases at J, leaving 10 bases unmatched. In germline, CDR1 is LGHDT, CDR2 YNNKEL (reference sequence). CDR3 sequence (DNA): TGTGCCAGCAGCCCCGGGACAGCGAACCCCGAAGCTTTCTTT. Protein product: CASSPGTANPEAFF.

The table lists this clone with a few counts. This chain joins TRBV24-1 and TRBJ2-1, with 13 bases identical to TRBD2. Germline trimming cut 5 bases from V and 2 bases from J; bases unmatched to any gene: 2. CDR3 length: 16 residues. CDR1 is KGHDR, CDR2 SFDVKD, per germline. DNA for the CDR3: TGTGCCACCAGTGGGGGACTAGCGGGGCCCTACAATGAGCAGTTCTTC. Protein sequence: CATSGGLAGPYNEQFF.

This chain uses TRBV4-1 with TRBJ1-2; no clear D. Trimming left V 4 bases short and J 0 bases short, with 18 bases between. In germline, CDR1 is MGHRA, CDR2 YSYEKL. The CDR3 length is 17 residues. DNA for the CDR3: TGCGCCAGCAGCCCTACACACCTCCAAACTACTAACTATGGCTACACCTTC. Translation gives CASSPTHLQTTNYGYTF.

The chain recombines TRBV5-8 with TRBJ1-1; tentatively, D is TRBD1 (5 bases). Between the trimmed V and J ends, which lost 2 bases and 5 bases, there was a span of 13 bases. The germline V gene has CDR1 SGHTS and CDR2 YDEGEE. The CDR3 extends over 14 amino acids. The CDR3 loop is CASSFRGGGTEAFF. CDR3 DNA: TGTGCCAGCAGCTTTAGGGGAGGTGGAACTGAAGCTTTCTTT.

The V and J genes are TRBV28 and TRBJ1-2; the D gene is possibly TRBD1 (6 bases). With 7 bases removed from V and 4 bases from J, the gap between germline ends came to 19 bases. CDR3 length: 15 residues. CDR1 and CDR2 (germline): MDHEN, SYDVKM. For the CDR3, the DNA is TGTGCCAGCACCCAGAGTGGGGGCTTGGGCTATGGCTACACCTTC. Amino acid sequence: CASTQSGGLGYGYTF.

The rearrangement joins TRBV2 to TRBJ2-5; D is undetermined. The germline V and J ends were trimmed by 8 bases and 1 base, with 11 bases remaining between them. CDR3 length: 13 amino acids. Germline V lookup: CDR1 SNHLY, CDR2 FYNNEI. The CDR3 coding sequence is TGTGCCAGCCCACGAGCGCGCCAAGAGACCCAGTACTTC. This codes for CASPRARQETQYF.

This clone was found once. The gene calls are TRBV30 and TRBJ2-5; 7 nucleotides align to TRBD2. Germline CDR1 GTSNPN, CDR2 SVGIG (reference sequence). The CDR3 consists of 12 residues. V lost 4 bases and J lost 2; bases outside the gene matches: 1. The CDR3 coding sequence is TGTGCCTGGACTAGCGGTCAAGAGACCCAGTACTTC. It codes for CAWTSGQETQYF. The whole variable domain, filled in from reference TRBV30 and TRBJ2-5, reads SQTIHQWPATLVQPVGSPLSLECTVEGTSNPNLYWYRQAAGRGLQLLFYSVGIGQISSEVPQNLSASRPQDRQFILSSKKLLLSDSGFYLCAWTSGQETQYFGPGTRLLVL.

J is TRBJ1-3 and V is TRBV4-1; TRBD1 is a possible D gene (5 bases). Germline CDR1 reads MGHRA; CDR2 reads YSYEKL. Deletions cut 2 bases from V and 0 bases from J, with 14 bases between. The CDR3 is made up of 17 amino acids. For the CDR3, the DNA is TGCGCCAGCAGCCAACTACAGGCGCCTCTCTCTGGAAACACCATATATTTT. Its translation: CASSQLQAPLSGNTIYF.

This clone was counted a single time. The genes are TRBV6-2 or TRBV6-3 and TRBJ2-5; TRBD2 matches 14 bases. Trimming at V came to 0 bases and at J to 2 bases, leaving 14 bases not matched to a gene. This CDR3 is built from 21 residues. Germline V lookup: CDR1 MNHEY, CDR2 SVGEGT. Here the CDR3 reads CASSYSSTATSGGAPQETQYF. DNA for the CDR3: TGTGCCAGCAGTTACTCCTCTACGGCGACTAGCGGGGGGGCCCCTCAAGAGACCCAGTACTTC.

The V call is TRBV21-1, the J call TRBJ1-5; no check of the table's D call, TRBD1, against the DNA was made. TRBV21-1 is a pseudogene. CDR3 size: 19 residues. The CDR3 nucleotides are TGTGCCAGCAGCAAAGAACAGGGACAGAGATTATATAGCAATCAGCCCCAGCATTTT. Translated, it gives CASSKEQGQRLYSNQPQHF.